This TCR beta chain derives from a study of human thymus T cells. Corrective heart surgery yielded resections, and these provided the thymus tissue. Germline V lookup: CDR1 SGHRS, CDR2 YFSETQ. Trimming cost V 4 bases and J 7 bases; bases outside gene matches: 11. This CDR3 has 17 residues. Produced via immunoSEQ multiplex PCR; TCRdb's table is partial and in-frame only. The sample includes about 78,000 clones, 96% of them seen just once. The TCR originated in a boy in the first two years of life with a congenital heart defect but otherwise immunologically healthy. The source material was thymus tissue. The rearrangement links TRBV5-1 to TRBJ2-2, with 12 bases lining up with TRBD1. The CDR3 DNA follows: TGCGCCAGCAGCCCCACCCCGGGACAGGGGGCAATCGGGGAGCTGTTTTTT. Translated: CASSPTPGQGAIGELFF.